This section outlines one T cell receptor beta chain sequence together with its context. The antigen remains undetermined. The data were taken from a study of OX40 agonist ivuxolimab in advanced cancers. For the study at large: Previous treatment with anti-PD-1, anti-PD-L1 or anti-CTLA-4 therapy was allowed; 40% had received some. Findings and caveats of the study: Expansion of clones was among the lowest in partial responders at 0.1-3.0 mg/kg. The study found that CD8+ T cells averaged more expanded clones than CD4+.

The table came from immunoSEQ multiplex PCR; TCRdb's copy has only in-frame clones and leaves some out. This sample carries tens of thousands of clones, over 65% of them seen once, and the ten largest clones take roughly 2.7%. V lost 5 bases and J 0 bases, leaving 10 bases between the germline ends. The CDR3 extends over 14 amino acids. Germline lookup yields CDR1 GTSNPN and CDR2 SVGIG (reference sequence). This material consisted of CD4+ or CD8+ T cells sorted from blood, taken in a trial of the OX40 agonist ivuxolimab. The TCR was taken from an adult with an advanced solid tumor such as melanoma, head and neck, liver or kidney cancer. The chain uses TRBV30 and TRBJ1-4; no firm D call. The CDR3 sequence: CAWQQGTTNEKLFF. DNA for the CDR3: TGTGCCTGGCAGCAAGGGACAACTAATGAAAAACTGTTTTTT.